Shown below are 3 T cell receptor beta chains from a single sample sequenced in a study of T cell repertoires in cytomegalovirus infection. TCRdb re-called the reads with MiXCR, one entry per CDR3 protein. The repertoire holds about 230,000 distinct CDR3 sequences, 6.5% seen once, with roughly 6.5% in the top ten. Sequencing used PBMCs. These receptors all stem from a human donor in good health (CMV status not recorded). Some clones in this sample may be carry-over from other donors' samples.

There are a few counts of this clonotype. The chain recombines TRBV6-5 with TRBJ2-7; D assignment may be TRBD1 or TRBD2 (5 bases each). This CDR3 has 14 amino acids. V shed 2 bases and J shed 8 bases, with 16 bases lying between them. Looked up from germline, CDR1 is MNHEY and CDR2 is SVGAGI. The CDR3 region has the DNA TGTGCCAGCAGTTACCTCGGGACGAAAGGCCAGCAGTACTTC. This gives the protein CASSYLGTKGQQYF.

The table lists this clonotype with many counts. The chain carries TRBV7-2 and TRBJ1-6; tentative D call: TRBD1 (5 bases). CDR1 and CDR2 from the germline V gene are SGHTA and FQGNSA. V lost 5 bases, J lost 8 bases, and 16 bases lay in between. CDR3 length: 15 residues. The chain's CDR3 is CASSPTRTQDSPLHF. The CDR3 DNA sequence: TGTGCCAGCAGCCCCACTCGGACACAGGATTCACCCCTCCACTTT.

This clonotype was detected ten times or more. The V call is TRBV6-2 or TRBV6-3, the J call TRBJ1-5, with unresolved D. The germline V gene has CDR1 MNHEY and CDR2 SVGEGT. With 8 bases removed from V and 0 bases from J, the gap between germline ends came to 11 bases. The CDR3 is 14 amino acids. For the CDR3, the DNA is TGTGCCAGCGCAAGGGATTATAGCAATCAGCCCCAGCATTTT. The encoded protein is CASARDYSNQPQHF.